The 7 T cell receptor beta chains in this list originate from one sample, sequenced in a study of T cells in Graves' hyperthyroidism and ophthalmopathy. What was amplified from RNA transcripts were TCR beta CDR3 regions. HTBI primers were the set used in a first-round RT-PCR of the TCR CDR3. TCRdb reprocessed the multiplex PCR reads via MiXCR and lists one record per CDR3 protein. The sample holds 500,000 to 800,000 distinct CDR3 sequences; just under 45% are singletons and the top ten take roughly 7.2%. The source material was peripheral blood or thyroid tissue (not recorded which). Receptors originate from an adult man with Graves' disease, either hyperthyroidism or ophthalmopathy (not recorded which).

There are a few counts of this clonotype. The chain has TRBV20-1 and TRBJ1-4, with D possibly TRBD1 on 5 matching bases. The V and J ends lost 8 bases and 5 bases respectively, with 15 bases between them. The germline V gene encodes CDR1 DFQATT and CDR2 SNEGSKA (reference sequence). The CDR3 has 13 amino acids. CDR3 region: CSSYRDPNEKLFF. CDR3 nucleotides: TGCAGTTCCTACCGGGACCCCAATGAAAAACTGTTTTTT.

In DNA, the CDR3 is TGCGCCAGCAGCCAAGACGAAAGGATAAGCGACTATGGCTACACCTTC. This codes for CASSQDERISDYGYTF. The V gene is TRBV5-1, the J gene TRBJ1-2; no firm D call. CDR3 size: 16 residues. Germline CDR1 and CDR2: SGHRS and YFSETQ. The ends were cut back, 4 bases at V and 3 bases at J, with 19 bases in the middle.

This chain uses TRBV9 with TRBJ1-1; no clear D gene. Trimming took 0 bases from V and 1 from J, leaving 7 bases between them. CDR3 length: 14 amino acids. Germline CDR1 and CDR2: SGDLS and YYNGEE. The CDR3 spells CASSVALANTEAFF. In DNA, the CDR3 is TGTGCCAGCAGCGTAGCATTGGCGAACACTGAAGCTTTCTTT.

The V gene is TRBV19, the J gene TRBJ1-2; D remains unclear. V lost 7 bases and J 2 bases, leaving 11 bases between the germline ends. Looked up from germline, CDR1 is LNHDA and CDR2 is SQIVND (reference sequence). There are 13 residues in the CDR3. CDR3 bases: TGTGCCAGTACCCTGGACGGGAACTATGGCTACACCTTC. Amino acids: CASTLDGNYGYTF.

The rearrangement links TRBV7-9 to TRBJ1-2, with 7 bases identical to TRBD1. The ends lost 5 bases at V and 3 bases at J; junction bases unmatched: 9. The germline CDR1 and CDR2 sequences are SEHNR and FQNEAQ (reference sequence). The length of the CDR3 is 15 residues. The CDR3 reads CASSTDRPLYYGYTF. The DNA for the CDR3 is TGTGCCAGCAGCACGGACAGGCCGCTGTACTATGGCTACACCTTC.

Concerning this clonotype: At one of its ends the junction is not consistent with the germline gene, which may arise from a read error. The chain combines TRBV10-1 with TRBJ1-5, with D tentatively TRBD1 (5 bases). The germline V gene encodes CDR1 WNHNN and CDR2 SYGVQD (reference sequence). This CDR3 region has 14 residues. The CDR3 DNA reads TGTGCCATCAGTGGGGGAGGTGGCAATCAGCCCCAGCATTTT. Translated: CAISGGGGNQPQHF.

The table lists this clonotype with many counts. The chain is built from TRBV19 and TRBJ1-5, with D possibly TRBD1 on 5 matching bases. Trimming removed 2 bases at V and 4 bases at J, with 12 bases between. This CDR3 is built from 15 residues. The germline V gene has CDR1 LNHDA and CDR2 SQIVND (reference sequence). The CDR3 region is CASSIRAGRNQPQHF. CDR3 nucleotide sequence: TGTGCCAGTAGTATAAGGGCAGGGAGGAATCAGCCCCAGCATTTT.